The TCR beta chain described here comes from a study of monozygotic twins with inflammatory bowel disease. Notes on the study in general: Researchers were unable to tell different T cell subtypes apart. Discordant twins had repertoire similarity that did not differ from that of concordant twins, possibly from limited power.

The CDR3 has 17 residues. Germline values: CDR1 WSHSY, CDR2 SAAADI. Collection of an approximately 2.5 ml blood sample took place per donor. From 3,500 to 4,000 ng of total RNA, each TCR library was prepared. TCRdb derives one entry per CDR3 protein from the 5' RACE reads, leaving out DNA. Here the sample table reports over 90,000 distinct CDR3 sequences. On this clonotype itself: Its specificity is not known.

This TCR came from a human donor with ulcerative colitis or Crohn's disease, or a healthy co-twin of an affected twin (not recorded which). The chain has TRBV10-2 and TRBJ1-5; the D gene TCRdb calls, TRBD1, cannot be checked with no DNA. Sequencing used blood. The CDR3 loop reads CASSESKGQGAFQPQHF.